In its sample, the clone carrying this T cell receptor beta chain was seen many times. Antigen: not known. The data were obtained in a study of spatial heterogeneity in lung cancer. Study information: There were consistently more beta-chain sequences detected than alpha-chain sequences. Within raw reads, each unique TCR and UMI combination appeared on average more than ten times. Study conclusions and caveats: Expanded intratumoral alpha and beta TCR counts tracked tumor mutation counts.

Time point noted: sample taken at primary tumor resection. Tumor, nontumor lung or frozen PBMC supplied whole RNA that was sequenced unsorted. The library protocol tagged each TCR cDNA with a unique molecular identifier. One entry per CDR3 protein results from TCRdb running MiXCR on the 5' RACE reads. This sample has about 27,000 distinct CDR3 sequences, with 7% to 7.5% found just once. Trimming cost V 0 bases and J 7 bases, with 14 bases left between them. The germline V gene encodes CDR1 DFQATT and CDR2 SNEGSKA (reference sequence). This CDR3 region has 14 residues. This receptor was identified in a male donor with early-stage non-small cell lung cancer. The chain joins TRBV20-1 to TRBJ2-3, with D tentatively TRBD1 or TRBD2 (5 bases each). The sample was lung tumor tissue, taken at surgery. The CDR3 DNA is TGCAGTGCTAGAGATCGAGGGGCTCTATATACGCAGTATTTT. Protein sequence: CSARDRGALYTQYF.